The clone carrying this T cell receptor beta chain was seen many times. The antigen is undetermined. As an off-target read in a library built for alpha chains, this beta chain has a frequency of little significance. The CDR3 loop spans 16 amino acids. The ends lost 0 bases at V and 3 bases at J; junction bases unmatched: 6. Germline CDR1 SGHDT, CDR2 YYEEEE. TCRdb recomputed calls from the 5' RACE reads with MiXCR, one row per CDR3 protein. The sample contains several thousand distinct CDR3 sequences, around 12% of which appear only once. Time point indicated: sample taken at primary tumor resection. Donors were roughly 70 untreated early-stage non-small cell lung cancer patients. The entry originates in a study of spatial heterogeneity in lung cancer. Whole-study context: Detection of beta-chain sequences consistently exceeded that of alpha-chain sequences. The average count in raw reads for each unique TCR and UMI combination exceeded eight appearances. Points from the study as a whole: It was found that expanded intratumoral alpha and beta TCR counts tracked tumor mutation counts.

The receptor was isolated from a male donor with early-stage non-small cell lung cancer. The material was lung tumor tissue, obtained at surgery. J is TRBJ2-5 and V is TRBV5-6; the match to TRBD1 covers 9 bases. In DNA, the CDR3 is TGTGCCAGCAGCTTGGTAGGGACAGGGACAAAAGAGACCCAGTACTTC. It is translated as CASSLVGTGTKETQYF.